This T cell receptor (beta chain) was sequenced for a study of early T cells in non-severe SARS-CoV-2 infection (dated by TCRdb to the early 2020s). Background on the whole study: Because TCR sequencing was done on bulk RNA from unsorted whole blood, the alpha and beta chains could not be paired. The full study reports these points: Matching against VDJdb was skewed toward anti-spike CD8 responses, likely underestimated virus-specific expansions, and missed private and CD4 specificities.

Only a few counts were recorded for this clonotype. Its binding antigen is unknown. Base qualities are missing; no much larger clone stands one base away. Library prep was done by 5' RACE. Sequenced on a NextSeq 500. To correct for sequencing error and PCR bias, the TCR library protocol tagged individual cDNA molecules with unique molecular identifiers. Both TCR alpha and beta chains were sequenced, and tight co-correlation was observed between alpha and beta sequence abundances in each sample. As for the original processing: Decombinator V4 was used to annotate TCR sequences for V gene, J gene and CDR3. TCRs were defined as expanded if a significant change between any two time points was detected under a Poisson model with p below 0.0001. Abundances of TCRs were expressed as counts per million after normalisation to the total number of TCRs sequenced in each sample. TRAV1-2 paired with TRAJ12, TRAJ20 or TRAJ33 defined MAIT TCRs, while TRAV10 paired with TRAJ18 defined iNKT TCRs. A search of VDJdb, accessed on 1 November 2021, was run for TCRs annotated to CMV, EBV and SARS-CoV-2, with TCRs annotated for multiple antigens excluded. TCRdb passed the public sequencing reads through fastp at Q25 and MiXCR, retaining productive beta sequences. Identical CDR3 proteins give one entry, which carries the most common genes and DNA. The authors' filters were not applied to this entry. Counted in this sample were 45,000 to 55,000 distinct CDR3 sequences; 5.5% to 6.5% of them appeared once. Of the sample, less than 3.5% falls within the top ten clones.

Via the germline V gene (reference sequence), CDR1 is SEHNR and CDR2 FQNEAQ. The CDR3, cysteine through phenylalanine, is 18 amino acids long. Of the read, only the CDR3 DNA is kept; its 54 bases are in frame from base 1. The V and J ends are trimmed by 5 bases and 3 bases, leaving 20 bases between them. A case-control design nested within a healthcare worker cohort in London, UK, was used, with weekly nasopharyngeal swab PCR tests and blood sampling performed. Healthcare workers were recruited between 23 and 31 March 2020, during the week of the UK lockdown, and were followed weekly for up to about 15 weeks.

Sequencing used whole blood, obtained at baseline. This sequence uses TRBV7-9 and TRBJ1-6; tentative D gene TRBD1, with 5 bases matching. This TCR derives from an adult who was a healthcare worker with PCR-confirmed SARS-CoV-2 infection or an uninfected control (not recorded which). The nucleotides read TGTGCCAGCAGCGGGGATGAGCGACAGACCGTCTATAATTCACCCCTCCACTTT. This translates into CASSGDERQTVYNSPLHF.